This is a list of T cell receptor beta chains from one sample in a study of spatial heterogeneity in lung cancer. TCRdb fed the 5' RACE reads into MiXCR, producing one record per CDR3 protein. This table holds roughly 2,700 distinct CDR3 sequences, around a third found once. The material was PBMCs, obtained at surgery. These receptors were collected from a male donor with early-stage non-small cell lung cancer. Both conserved end residues are part of each CDR3.

V gene	J gene	CDR3 protein
TRBV27	TRBJ2-6	CASSDRGLGANVLTF
TRBV6-1	TRBJ2-2	CASSDLGLRNTGELFF
TRBV2	TRBJ1-6	CASRPFNSPLHF
TRBV3-1	TRBJ1-3	CASSQDDRAGNTIYF
TRBV20-1	TRBJ2-3	CRGGGVSTDTQYF
TRBV3-1	TRBJ1-2	CASSHRDSADGYTF
TRBV2	TRBJ2-7	CASSELVTYEQYF
TRBV20-1	TRBJ2-1	CSAKGGGSYNEQFF
TRBV29-1	TRBJ2-7	CSHRGQGYEQYF
TRBV30	TRBJ2-7	CAWSGAVKGYEQYF
TRBV13	TRBJ1-2	CASIFYGYTF
TRBV27	TRBJ1-1	CASSSPGLPTEAFF
TRBV2	TRBJ2-1	CASSEVGGLAGGNEQFF
TRBV28	TRBJ2-5	CASSFGLAGGGPQETQYF
TRBV11-2	TRBJ2-7	CASSSTGGAAYEQYF
TRBV5-1	TRBJ2-4	CASNPGDANIQYF
TRBV28	TRBJ2-7	CASSLVEGLDYEQYF
TRBV3-1	TRBJ2-7	CASSQGNSGNSYEQYF
TRBV6-2/TRBV6-3	TRBJ1-1	CASSYSNLGTEAFF
TRBV7-9	TRBJ2-7	CASSSPLSGGLTYEQYF
TRBV20-1	TRBJ2-5	CSARELLAGDQETQYF